The T cell receptor beta chain described here comes from a study of regulatory T cells in long-lasting Graves disease. The CDR3 loop spans 14 amino acids. Germline CDR1 reads LGHDT; CDR2 reads YNNKEL (reference sequence). V was shortened by 4 bases and J by 5 bases, with 14 bases between the two germline ends. Time point denoted: persistent/refractory GD, antithyroid drugs over 5 years with positive TRAb. RNA isolated from PBMCs was used to make the TCR library. This clonotype was seen many times. Construction of TCR beta libraries relied on iRepertoire HTBI primers and on Arm-PCR targeting CDR3 regions. TCRdb redid the calling of the multiplex PCR reads with MiXCR, one entry per CDR3 protein. The data contain 350,000 to 450,000 distinct CDR3 sequences, about a fifth of them singletons.

Specimen: peripheral blood mononuclear cells (PBMCs), collected when the disease was refractory, from a patient treated with antithyroid drugs. The chain uses TRBV3-1 and TRBJ2-5, with D perhaps matching TRBD2 (7 bases). The source of this sequence is a female donor with Graves disease. This CDR3 reads CASSPGAGVETQYF. DNA for the CDR3: TGTGCCAGCAGCCCAGGGGCGGGAGTCGAGACCCAGTACTTC.